The next 31 T cell receptor beta chains were all read from a single sample in a study of Ad26.COV2.S vaccination and SARS-CoV-2 variants. Data came from immunoSEQ multiplex PCR; TCRdb stores just in-frame clones and leaves some out. The sample holds about 350,000 clones, 88% seen once. Treatment given: 15 to 20 received Ad26.COV2.S at low or high dose, single or two shots; several received placebo; per-sample allocation not given. Day 63 after the first vaccine or placebo injection was the time point for sampling. The starting material was peripheral blood, obtained in a trial of Ad26.COV2.S vaccine versus placebo. The receptors were sampled from a person aged 18 to 65 who received the Ad26.COV2.S COVID-19 vaccine or a placebo.

This chain uses TRBV14 with TRBJ1-4, with TRBD1 matching 10 bases. Germline CDR1 and CDR2: SGHDN and FVKESK. The CDR3 contains 17 residues. Trimming at V came to 7 bases and at J to 1 base, leaving 9 bases not matched to a gene. CDR3 DNA: TGTGCCAGCAAACTCTACCGGGACAGGGGAACTAATGAAAAACTGTTTTTT. This encodes CASKLYRDRGTNEKLFF.

The chain has TRBV28 and TRBJ2-2, with unresolved D. Germline values: CDR1 MDHEN, CDR2 SYDVKM. The CDR3 is 14 amino acids. Deletions cut 8 bases from V and 1 base from J, with 11 bases between. The CDR3 bases are TGTGCCAGCCTCCTAGACTTGAACACCGGGGAGCTGTTTTTT. Translation: CASLLDLNTGELFF.

This rearrangement joins TRBV27 to TRBJ2-5; 13 bases agree with TRBD2. This CDR3 has 18 amino acids. The V gene's germline CDR1 is MNHEY and CDR2 SMNVEV (reference sequence). Trimming removed 0 bases from V and 5 bases from J; junction bases left unmatched: 9. The DNA of the CDR3 is TGTGCCAGCAGTTTATCCGGGACTAGCGGGGCTTGGGCGGAGACCCAGTACTTC. Its protein product is CASSLSGTSGAWAETQYF.

The rearrangement uses TRBV20-1 and TRBJ1-1; D might be TRBD1 (5 bases). CDR1 is DFQATT and CDR2 is SNEGSKA in the germline V gene (reference sequence). V was cut by 4 bases and J by 6 bases, with 9 bases left in between. There are 11 residues in the CDR3. The CDR3: CSAIPGAEAFF. The CDR3 DNA follows: TGCAGTGCTATTCCGGGGGCTGAAGCTTTCTTT.

This clone showed up just once. The genes are TRBV2 and TRBJ2-7; D not certain. Germline values: CDR1 SNHLY, CDR2 FYNNEI. V was clipped by 6 bases and J by 0 bases, with 12 bases between them. The CDR3 sequence is 14 residues long. The CDR3 is CASRRPESSYEQYF. The CDR3 DNA follows: TGTGCCAGCAGACGGCCAGAGAGCTCCTACGAGCAGTACTTC.

This rearrangement joins TRBV7-3 to TRBJ2-1, with 7 bases fitting TRBD2. Germline V gives CDR1 SGHTA, CDR2 FQGTGA. Trimming cost V 4 bases and J 5 bases; bases outside gene matches: 2. CDR3 size: 13 residues. The CDR3 here is CASSSRGDNEQFF. In DNA, the CDR3 is TGTGCCAGCAGCTCCCGGGGGGACAATGAGCAGTTCTTC.

The chain carries TRBV6-5 and TRBJ1-5; D is unclear. The V end was cut by 6 bases, the J end by 1 base, with 7 bases between. This CDR3 is built from 13 residues. The germline CDR1 and CDR2 sequences are MNHEY and SVGAGI. The CDR3 DNA sequence: TGTGCCAGCAGGGAGGACAGCAATCAGCCCCAGCATTTT. It yields the protein CASREDSNQPQHF.

This sequence joins TRBV3-1 (or the pseudogene TRBV3-2) and TRBJ1-2; D gene ambiguous. The CDR3 contains 13 residues. The V and J ends lost 4 bases and 7 bases respectively, with 13 bases between them. Germline CDR1 LGHDT, CDR2 YNNKEL (reference sequence). CDR3: CASSREGPGGYTF. CDR3 nucleotides: TGTGCCAGCAGCCGGGAAGGGCCCGGTGGCTACACCTTC.

The chain couples TRBV29-1 to TRBJ2-1, with 7 bases identical to TRBD2. Germline V CDR1 and CDR2: SQVTM, ANQGSEA. Trimming took 3 bases from V and 5 from J; bases not matched to a gene: 7. The CDR3 consists of 14 residues. In DNA form, the CDR3 reads TGCAGCGTTGAGGGGTGGGGACTACACAATGAGCAGTTCTTC. It is translated as CSVEGWGLHNEQFF.

The chain carries TRBV7-9 and TRBJ1-1, with 9 positions matching TRBD1. Trimming took 4 bases from V and 3 from J; bases not matched to a gene: 9. CDR1 and CDR2 (germline): SEHNR, FQNEAQ (reference sequence). This CDR3 spans 16 amino acids. This CDR3 reads CASSSPPDRGYTEAFF. The CDR3 coding sequence is TGTGCCAGCAGCTCTCCGCCGGACAGGGGTTACACTGAAGCTTTCTTT. The full variable domain, completed using reference TRBV7-9 and TRBJ1-1, is DTGVSQNPRHKITKRGQNVTFRCDPISEHNRLYWYRQTLGQGPEFLTYFQNEAQLEKSRLLSDRFSAERPKGSFSTLEIQRTEQGDSAMYLCASSSPPDRGYTEAFFGQGTRLTVV.

The chain combines TRBV28 with TRBJ2-1, with a weak D call TRBD1 (5 bases). The CDR3 covers 16 residues. Trimming took 3 bases from V and 7 from J, leaving 19 bases between them. Germline V gene data show CDR1 as MDHEN and CDR2 as SYDVKM. CDR3 nucleotides: TGTGCCAGCAGTTTGGGGCAGGCGGCTGGTCAGAATGAGCAGTTCTTC. Translation gives CASSLGQAAGQNEQFF. Combining the CDR3 with reference TRBV28 and TRBJ2-1 gives the whole variable domain DVKVTQSSRYLVKRTGEKVFLECVQDMDHENMFWYRQDPGLGLRLIYFSYDVKMKEKGDIPEGYSVSREKKERFSLILESASTNQTSMYLCASSLGQAAGQNEQFFGPGTRLTVL.

The chain couples TRBV11-2 to TRBJ2-7; D gene ambiguous. The germline V gene encodes CDR1 SGHAT and CDR2 FQNNGV. This CDR3 spans 12 amino acids. V was clipped by 1 base and J by 3 bases, with 4 bases between them. Written as DNA, the CDR3 is TGTGCCAGCAGCTTAGGTGTCTACGAGCAGTACTTC. As protein: CASSLGVYEQYF.

The genes are TRBV3-1 (or the pseudogene TRBV3-2) and TRBJ1-1; TRBD1 matches 8 bases. The J segment lost 1 base and the V segment lost 4 bases, leaving 2 bases of the junction unmatched. From germline, CDR1 is LGHDT and CDR2 YNNKEL (reference sequence). The CDR3 has 14 amino acids. This chain's CDR3 is CASSRTGGNTEAFF. DNA for the CDR3: TGTGCCAGCAGCCGCACAGGGGGGAACACTGAAGCTTTCTTT.

The rearrangement links TRBV7-2 to TRBJ2-1, with 9 bases that match TRBD1. Germline V gene sequence: CDR1 SGHTA, CDR2 FQGNSA. J gave up 7 bases and V 2 bases, and 9 bases lay outside the gene matches. The CDR3 is made up of 16 amino acids. The CDR3 coding sequence is TGTGCCAGCAGCTTATATTCGGGACAGGGTAGGAATGAGCAGTTCTTC. This encodes CASSLYSGQGRNEQFF.

This sequence joins TRBV7-9 and TRBJ1-4; D is ambiguous. Germline CDR1 reads SEHNR; CDR2 reads FQNEAQ (reference sequence). This CDR3 contains 16 residues. Deletions cut 3 bases from V and 0 bases from J, with 11 bases between. The CDR3 DNA follows: TGTGCCAGCAGCTTTTCCGACGCAGCAACTAATGAAAAACTGTTTTTT. Its translation: CASSFSDAATNEKLFF.

The genes are TRBV19 and TRBJ1-2; D may be TRBD1 (6 bases). With 1 base removed from V and 3 bases from J, the gap between germline ends came to 9 bases. The germline gives CDR1 LNHDA, CDR2 SQIVND (reference sequence). CDR3 length: 14 amino acids. CDR3 sequence (DNA): TGTGCCAGTAGTATAGGACAGGTCTACTATGGCTACACCTTC. It translates to CASSIGQVYYGYTF.

This chain joins TRBV27 and TRBJ2-2; D possibly corresponds to TRBD2 (6 bases). Per germline, CDR1 MNHEY and CDR2 SMNVEV (reference sequence). There are 19 residues in the CDR3. Deletions cut 5 bases from V and 0 bases from J, with 22 bases between. The CDR3 here is CASSLTTRGAGSNTGELFF. The CDR3, as DNA: TGTGCCAGCAGTCTAACAACCCGGGGAGCGGGTTCGAACACCGGGGAGCTGTTTTTT.

This chain links TRBV27 with TRBJ1-6; D call uncertain. The V end was cut by 2 bases, the J end by 10 bases, with 12 bases between. The CDR3 consists of 14 residues. Germline CDR1 and CDR2: MNHEY and SMNVEV (reference sequence). CDR3 sequence (DNA): TGTGCCAGCAGTTTAACGGGCCTGGGGTCACCCCTCCACTTT. Protein product: CASSLTGLGSPLHF.

This sequence joins TRBV6-5 and TRBJ2-7, with D maybe TRBD1 (6 bases). CDR3 length: 12 amino acids. V was pared by 7 bases and J by 2 bases, with 9 bases between. Per the germline V gene, CDR1 is MNHEY and CDR2 is SVGAGI. The CDR3 nucleotides are TGTGCCAGCAAGGACAGAGCCTACGAGCAGTACTTC. Encoded protein: CASKDRAYEQYF.

The chain links TRBV6-5 to TRBJ1-2, with 7 bases matching TRBD1. Trimming took 2 bases from V and 6 from J; bases not matched to a gene: 9. The germline V gene has CDR1 MNHEY and CDR2 SVGAGI. CDR3 length equals 15 residues. CDR3 protein: CASSYEGGEFDGYTF. The CDR3 DNA follows: TGTGCCAGCAGTTACGAAGGGGGCGAGTTCGATGGCTACACCTTC.

The chain links TRBV18 to TRBJ1-4; 9 bases fit TRBD1. This CDR3 contains 16 residues. With V trimmed by 6 bases and J by 0 bases, 5 bases remained unmatched. Germline assignment: CDR1 KGHSH and CDR2 LQKENI. The DNA for the CDR3 is TGTGCCAGCTCGCGGGACAGGGCAGCAACTAATGAAAAACTGTTTTTT. Translated: CASSRDRAATNEKLFF.

The CDR3 is CASSQDGGDTQYF. The DNA for the CDR3 is TGTGCCAGCAGCCAAGATGGTGGAGATACGCAGTATTTT. The gene calls are TRBV4-2 and TRBJ2-3; D is undetermined. V was shortened by 0 bases and J by 5 bases, with 6 bases between the two germline ends. The CDR3 loop spans 13 amino acids. In germline, CDR1 is LGHNA, CDR2 YNFKEQ.

CDR3 amino acids: CSADGYTF. The CDR3 bases are TGCAGCGCAGATGGCTACACCTTC. This chain joins TRBV20-1 and TRBJ1-2; D not certain. This CDR3 has 8 residues. The V gene's germline CDR1 is DFQATT and CDR2 SNEGSKA (reference sequence).

The chain employs TRBV7-3 and TRBJ2-1, with 8 bases matching TRBD2. CDR1 and CDR2 from the germline V gene are SGHTA and FQGTGA. The CDR3 length is 15 residues. V lost 5 bases, J lost 1 base, and 4 bases stayed unmatched. The CDR3 loop reads CASSGGGGSYNEQFF. CDR3 DNA sequence: TGTGCCAGCAGCGGAGGCGGGGGGTCCTACAATGAGCAGTTCTTC.

In this sample, this clone turned up a few times. This rearrangement joins TRBV9 to TRBJ1-1; D is perhaps TRBD1 (5 bases). Trimming stripped 4 bases from V and 1 base from J, with 11 bases between. The germline gives CDR1 SGDLS, CDR2 YYNGEE. This CDR3 comprises 14 residues. As DNA, the CDR3 is TGTGCCAGCAGCCCGGGACGGCCGAACACTGAAGCTTTCTTT. It translates to CASSPGRPNTEAFF.

The V gene is TRBV15, the J gene TRBJ1-1; possibly TRBD1 for D (6 bases). The germline V gene has CDR1 LNHNV and CDR2 YYDKDF (reference sequence). The CDR3 runs to 14 residues. V was trimmed by 1 base and J by 9 bases, leaving 15 bases between them. The CDR3: CATSRGQVLKQAFF. The CDR3 region has the DNA TGTGCCACCAGCAGAGGACAGGTGTTAAAGCAAGCTTTCTTT.

The CDR3 region has the DNA TGTGCCAGCAGCTTAGTCGGGTTAGCGGCGGGGTATGAGCAGTTCTTC. It translates to CASSLVGLAAGYEQFF. The chain combines TRBV7-2 with TRBJ2-1, with D possibly matching TRBD2 (6 bases). This CDR3 spans 16 amino acids. V was pared by 1 base and J by 8 bases, with 18 bases between. Per the germline V gene, CDR1 is SGHTA and CDR2 is FQGNSA.

CDR3 nucleotides: TGTGCCAGTAGTACATACGACAGGCTGGGGCCCCAGCATTTT. Encoded protein: CASSTYDRLGPQHF. This chain uses TRBV19 with TRBJ1-5, with D perhaps matching TRBD1 (6 bases). Germline V gene data show CDR1 as LNHDA and CDR2 as SQIVND (reference sequence). This CDR3 has 14 residues. V lost 4 bases and J 9 bases, leaving 16 bases between the germline ends.

The genes are TRBV27 and TRBJ2-3; possible D gene TRBD1, 5 bases. Germline V lookup: CDR1 MNHEY, CDR2 SMNVEV (reference sequence). V lost 6 bases, J lost 5 bases, and 12 bases lay in between. The CDR3 is 13 residues long. CDR3 DNA: TGTGCCAGCAGCCACGGACATTTAGATACGCAGTATTTT. It specifies CASSHGHLDTQYF.

The chain carries TRBV19 and TRBJ1-5; D perhaps matches TRBD1 (5 bases). This CDR3 has 20 residues. Germline assignment: CDR1 LNHDA and CDR2 SQIVND (reference sequence). The V end lost 1 base, the J end lost 0 bases, and 22 bases lay between the germline ends. DNA of the CDR3: TGTGCCAGTAGTATAGCGCTGTGGGTATGGGGGGAAAATAGCAATCAGCCCCAGCATTTT. It yields the protein CASSIALWVWGENSNQPQHF.

The V gene is TRBV3-1 (or the pseudogene TRBV3-2), the J gene TRBJ2-7; D not certain. V lost 0 bases and J lost 10, with 10 bases in between. CDR3 length equals 12 residues. The germline V gene encodes CDR1 LGHDT and CDR2 YNNKEL (reference sequence). CDR3 region: CASSQDSRHQYF. The CDR3 coding sequence is TGTGCCAGCAGCCAAGATTCCAGACATCAGTACTTC.